A selection of T cell receptor beta chains follows, all from one sample in a study of patients and donors after allogeneic stem cell transplantation. TCRdb recomputed calls from the RT-PCR reads with MiXCR, one row per CDR3 protein. Among about 160,000 distinct CDR3 sequences listed, approximately 22% were seen once. The sequencing sample was made of blood, either unsorted or a sorted T cell fraction (not recorded which). Receptors originate from a human donor who was either an allogeneic HSCT recipient or a stem cell or donor lymphocyte infusion donor (not recorded which). It is not recorded whose cells these are; they may come from a transplant donor. Both conserved end residues are part of each CDR3. A D gene is named only where the DNA matches it firmly. A clone size is listed for some rows: how often the clone was seen (once, few, many), or a class if it is expanded.

clone size: -
D gene: -
J gene: TRBJ2-1
V gene: TRBV7-7
CDR3 DNA: TGTGCCAGCAGCTTAGGCGTAGCGGAAGAGCAGTTCTTC
CDR3 protein: CASSLGVAEEQFF

clone size: many
D gene: TRBD1
J gene: TRBJ1-2
V gene: TRBV10-3
CDR3 DNA: TGTGCCATCAGTGATACAGGGGGTTTGAGCTATGGCTACACCTTC
CDR3 protein: CAISDTGGLSYGYTF

clone size: -
D gene: TRBD1
J gene: TRBJ1-2
V gene: TRBV15
CDR3 DNA: TGTGCCACCAGCAGGGACAGGGATGGCTACACCTTC
CDR3 protein: CATSRDRDGYTF

clone size: -
D gene: -
J gene: TRBJ1-2
V gene: TRBV7-2
CDR3 DNA: TGTGCCAGCAGCTCTCGGCAGACAGGCGGCTATGGCTACACCTTC
CDR3 protein: CASSSRQTGGYGYTF

clone size: many
D gene: -
J gene: TRBJ1-2
V gene: TRBV7-2
CDR3 DNA: TGTGCCAGCAGCCGCCAGGAGCCCTATGGCTACACCTTC
CDR3 protein: CASSRQEPYGYTF

clone size: -
D gene: -
J gene: TRBJ1-1
V gene: TRBV20-1
CDR3 DNA: TGCAGTGCTAGGGAAGGACAGTTGAACACTGAAGCTTTCTTT
CDR3 protein: CSAREGQLNTEAFF

clone size: few
D gene: -
J gene: TRBJ1-2
V gene: TRBV5-1
CDR3 DNA: TGCGCCAGCAGGACGGGACCTACTTATGGCTACACCTTC
CDR3 protein: CASRTGPTYGYTF

clone size: -
D gene: -
J gene: TRBJ1-1
V gene: TRBV20-1
CDR3 DNA: TGCAGTGCTAGGAAGGACGTGAACACTGAAGCTTTCTTT
CDR3 protein: CSARKDVNTEAFF

clone size: -
D gene: -
J gene: TRBJ2-7
V gene: TRBV27
CDR3 DNA: TGTGCCAGCCTCGGGGCAGGGGAATACGAGCAGTACTTC
CDR3 protein: CASLGAGEYEQYF

clone size: few
D gene: TRBD2
J gene: TRBJ2-7
V gene: TRBV5-5
CDR3 DNA: TGTGCCAGCAGCTTTTCACCTAGCGGGAGCTTTGAGCAGTACTTC
CDR3 protein: CASSFSPSGSFEQYF

clone size: -
D gene: TRBD1
J gene: TRBJ1-6
V gene: TRBV20-1
CDR3 DNA: TGCAGTGCTAACCCCACAGGGGCGCCTAATTCACCCCTCCACTTT
CDR3 protein: CSANPTGAPNSPLHF